The 23 T cell receptor beta chains reported below all come from one sample, sequenced in a study of shared clonotypes between healthy human individuals. Clones were read by immunoSEQ multiplex PCR, and TCRdb kept only the in-frame ones, dropping some. Of 2 million to 3 million clones listed, approximately 94% are singletons. The sample was naive CD4+ T cells from PBMCs. Stated subset: CD45RA+ positively selected. All receptors come from a young man in good health. Some clones in this sample may be carry-over from other donors' samples.

A remark on this clone: This CDR3 is also generated by other DNA sequences in the sample. The V gene is TRBV4-2, the J gene TRBJ2-7, with 8 bases that match TRBD2. The V segment lost 0 bases and the J segment 2 bases; nucleotides outside the gene matches: 3. The CDR3 spans 15 residues. From germline, CDR1 is LGHNA and CDR2 YNFKEQ. CDR3 amino acids: CASSQDTSGAYEQYF. CDR3 in DNA: TGTGCCAGCAGCCAAGATACTAGCGGAGCCTACGAGCAGTACTTC.

This sequence joins TRBV6-5 and TRBJ2-3, with 8 bases aligning to TRBD1. The germline gives CDR1 MNHEY, CDR2 SVGAGI. V dropped 7 bases and J dropped 2; count of bases not matched to a gene: 5. The CDR3 has 14 residues. CDR3 sequence reads: CASMQGAPTDTQYF. In DNA, the CDR3 is TGTGCCAGCATGCAGGGGGCCCCCACAGATACGCAGTATTTT.

In its sample, this clone was seen a few times. The chain couples TRBV7-9 to TRBJ1-4, with a tentative D call TRBD1 (6 bases). From germline, CDR1 is SEHNR and CDR2 FQNEAQ (reference sequence). V gave up 7 bases and J gave up 8 bases, with 14 bases separating them. The CDR3 runs 13 residues. The CDR3 bases are TGTGCCAGCACCCGAGGGGGGAACGAAAAACTGTTTTTT. It specifies CASTRGGNEKLFF.

The chain combines TRBV19 with TRBJ2-3; possibly TRBD2 for D (5 bases). The CDR3 loop spans 16 amino acids. Germline V gene sequence: CDR1 LNHDA, CDR2 SQIVND (reference sequence). The V end was cut by 4 bases, the J end by 1 base, with 15 bases between. Here the CDR3 reads CASSTRGAWGTDTQYF. The CDR3 DNA reads TGTGCCAGTAGTACCCGGGGAGCTTGGGGCACAGATACGCAGTATTTT.

The CDR3 nucleotides are TGTGCCAGCAGCTTGGCACTGGGGATCCACGAGCAGTACTTC. Translated, it gives CASSLALGIHEQYF. The V and J genes are TRBV5-8 and TRBJ2-7; D unresolved. The CDR3 loop spans 14 amino acids. Germline values: CDR1 SGHTS, CDR2 YDEGEE. The V end lost 0 bases, the J end lost 5 bases, and 12 bases lay between the germline ends.

J is TRBJ2-1 and V is TRBV10-3, with 8 bases lining up with TRBD2. V lost 7 bases and J lost 8; bases outside the gene matches: 10. The length of the CDR3 is 14 residues. Germline CDR1 reads ENHRY; CDR2 reads SYGVKD. The CDR3 DNA reads TGTGCCATCACTTCAAGCGGGAGTTTGGATGAGCAGTTCTTC. It specifies CAITSSGSLDEQFF.

A word on this clone: Other DNA sequences of this sample code for an identical CDR3. This chain connects TRBV27 to TRBJ2-5; D might be TRBD1 (7 bases). Trimming left V 3 bases short and J 4 bases short, with 12 bases between. Germline lookup yields CDR1 MNHEY and CDR2 SMNVEV (reference sequence). The CDR3 loop spans 14 amino acids. This chain's CDR3 is CASSLQGGRETQYF. Here the CDR3 DNA reads TGTGCCAGCAGTTTGCAGGGGGGAAGAGAGACCCAGTACTTC.

The CDR3 here is CASSWARGGGYTF. The DNA of the CDR3 is TGTGCCAGCAGTTGGGCCAGGGGTGGTGGCTACACCTTC. The chain uses TRBV28 and TRBJ1-2; D is possibly TRBD1 (6 bases). The germline V gene has CDR1 MDHEN and CDR2 SYDVKM. Trimming shortened V by 4 bases and J by 7 bases, and 13 bases separated the two germline ends. There are 13 residues in the CDR3.

The chain is built from TRBV27 and TRBJ2-7, with D perhaps being TRBD1 or TRBD2 (7 bases each). With 6 bases removed from V and 3 bases from J, the gap between germline ends came to 18 bases. The germline V gene encodes CDR1 MNHEY and CDR2 SMNVEV (reference sequence). CDR3 length: 15 amino acids. Here the CDR3 reads CASRFREGAIYEQYF. The CDR3 DNA is TGTGCCAGCAGGTTCAGGGAGGGGGCGATCTACGAGCAGTACTTC.

The J gene is TRBJ1-4, the V gene TRBV4-2; TRBD1 aligns across 9 bases. V was clipped by 0 bases and J by 8 bases; unmatched bases: 25. The germline gives CDR1 LGHNA, CDR2 YNFKEQ. CDR3 size: 22 residues. The CDR3 protein is CASSQDRIRALEQGASREKLFF. The DNA for the CDR3 is TGTGCCAGCAGCCAAGATCGGATTCGGGCTTTGGAACAGGGGGCCTCACGGGAAAAACTGTTTTTT.

This chain uses TRBV7-9 with TRBJ2-7, with 8 bases aligning to TRBD1. Trimming took 3 bases from V and 5 from J; bases not matched to a gene: 3. The CDR3 has 13 residues. Germline V gene lookup returns CDR1 SEHNR and CDR2 FQNEAQ (reference sequence). The DNA for the CDR3 is TGTGCCAGCAGCTTGACAGGGGTCCACGAGCAGTACTTC. This codes for CASSLTGVHEQYF.

The chain is built from TRBV9 and TRBJ2-1; TRBD2 is a possible D gene (5 bases). Germline lookup yields CDR1 SGDLS and CDR2 YYNGEE. Between the trimmed V and J ends, which lost 0 bases and 9 bases, there was a span of 16 bases. There are 15 residues in the CDR3. The CDR3 DNA sequence: TGTGCCAGCAGCGTAGTTTCCGGGAACTGGGCTGAGCAGTTCTTC. This encodes CASSVVSGNWAEQFF.

This chain connects TRBV9 to TRBJ2-1; 7 bases match TRBD2. Germline assignment: CDR1 SGDLS and CDR2 YYNGEE. The CDR3 contains 14 residues. J was trimmed by 10 bases and V by 5 bases; bases with no gene match: 12. CDR3 in amino acids: CASSEAGPLREQFF. The CDR3 bases are TGTGCCAGCAGTGAAGCGGGACCCCTGAGGGAGCAGTTCTTC. The full variable domain, its missing parts supplied by reference TRBV9 and TRBJ2-1, is DSGVTQTPKHLITATGQRVTLRCSPRSGDLSVYWYQQSLDQGLQFLIQYYNGEERAKGNILERFSAQQFPDLHSELNLSSLELGDSALYFCASSEAGPLREQFFGPGTRLTVL.

The genes are TRBV9 and TRBJ2-1; 15 bases line up with TRBD2. J lost 8 bases, V lost 0 bases, and 3 bases had no gene match. Germline CDR1 and CDR2: SGDLS and YYNGEE. CDR3 length: 16 residues. This CDR3 is CASSVGTSGRVDEQFF. DNA of the CDR3: TGTGCCAGCAGCGTAGGGACTAGCGGGAGGGTAGATGAGCAGTTCTTC.

Only a few counts were recorded for this clone. The same CDR3 arises from other DNA sequences in this sample as well. The chain is built from TRBV9 and TRBJ2-1, with 9 bases fitting TRBD2. This CDR3 is built from 15 residues. The germline CDR1 and CDR2 sequences are SGDLS and YYNGEE. V lost 3 bases to trimming and J lost 3 bases; unmatched junction nucleotides: 4. In nucleotides, the CDR3 is TGTGCCAGCAGCGCCCGTAGCGGGAGCTACAATGAGCAGTTCTTC. This sequence encodes CASSARSGSYNEQFF.

This clone showed up just once. The chain links TRBV20-1 to TRBJ2-1, with D possibly TRBD1 on 6 matching bases. This CDR3 is built from 11 residues. V was trimmed by 4 bases and J by 8 bases, leaving 9 bases between them. Germline values: CDR1 DFQATT, CDR2 SNEGSKA (reference sequence). Here the CDR3 reads CSATGVDEQFF. CDR3 bases: TGCAGTGCTACAGGGGTAGATGAGCAGTTCTTC.

As concerns this clone: This same CDR3 is encoded by further DNA sequences in the sample. V usage is TRBV6-1 and J usage is TRBJ2-6, with 7 nucleotides matching TRBD1. The CDR3 consists of 15 residues. Germline loops: CDR1 MNHNS, CDR2 SASEGT. Losses at the gene ends were 6 bases for V and 0 bases for J; bases not matched to a gene: 2. CDR3 amino acids: CASRSGGSGANVLTF. In nucleotides, the CDR3 is TGTGCCAGCAGGTCAGGGGGCTCTGGGGCCAACGTCCTGACTTTC.

The gene calls are TRBV2 and TRBJ1-2; 8 nucleotides line up with TRBD1. This CDR3 has 12 residues. Looked up from germline, CDR1 is SNHLY and CDR2 is FYNNEI. Germline trimming cut 6 bases from V and 4 bases from J; bases unmatched to any gene: 1. The CDR3 nucleotides read TGTGCCAGCAGGGGACAGGCCTATGGCTACACCTTC. This sequence encodes CASRGQAYGYTF.

V gene TRBV10-3 combines with J gene TRBJ1-5; D uncertain. V was clipped by 2 bases and J by 9 bases, with 8 bases between them. The CDR3 length is 12 residues. Germline assignment: CDR1 ENHRY and CDR2 SYGVKD. CDR3 sequence reads: CAISEPSGPQHF. CDR3 in DNA: TGTGCCATCAGTGAGCCCTCGGGGCCCCAGCATTTT.

The gene calls are TRBV28 and TRBJ2-3; TRBD2 matches 11 bases. After removal of 4 bases from V and 2 bases from J, the junction contained 5 bases not matched to a gene. Germline values: CDR1 MDHEN, CDR2 SYDVKM. This CDR3 has 16 residues. The CDR3, as DNA: TGTGCCAGCAGTTCCGGACTAGCGGGTCCCACAGATACGCAGTATTTT. It translates to CASSSGLAGPTDTQYF.

The gene calls are TRBV29-1 and TRBJ2-5, with TRBD2 matching over 8 bases. V lost 7 bases and J lost 2; bases outside the gene matches: 18. Germline V CDR1 and CDR2: SQVTM, ANQGSEA. The CDR3 spans 17 residues. CDR3: CSAIPRLKLAEQETQYF. CDR3 in DNA: TGCAGCGCTATACCCCGATTAAAACTAGCGGAACAAGAGACCCAGTACTTC.

The chain recombines TRBV28 with TRBJ1-2, with a tentative D call TRBD1 (6 bases). CDR3 length equals 15 residues. With 2 bases removed from V and 2 bases from J, the gap between germline ends came to 12 bases. In germline, CDR1 is MDHEN, CDR2 SYDVKM. The chain's CDR3 is CASSLMGAVNYGYTF. The CDR3 DNA is TGTGCCAGCAGTTTAATGGGGGCAGTAAACTATGGCTACACCTTC.

The DNA for the CDR3 is TGTGCCAGCAGCCAAGAGTCCGGGACCAACACATACGAGCAGTACTTC. Encoded protein: CASSQESGTNTYEQYF. The chain carries TRBV5-4 and TRBJ2-7; TRBD1 or TRBD2 may be the D gene (5 bases each). V was trimmed by 4 bases and J by 4 bases, leaving 21 bases between them. The length of the CDR3 is 16 residues. Germline V gene data show CDR1 as SGHNT and CDR2 as YYREEE (reference sequence).